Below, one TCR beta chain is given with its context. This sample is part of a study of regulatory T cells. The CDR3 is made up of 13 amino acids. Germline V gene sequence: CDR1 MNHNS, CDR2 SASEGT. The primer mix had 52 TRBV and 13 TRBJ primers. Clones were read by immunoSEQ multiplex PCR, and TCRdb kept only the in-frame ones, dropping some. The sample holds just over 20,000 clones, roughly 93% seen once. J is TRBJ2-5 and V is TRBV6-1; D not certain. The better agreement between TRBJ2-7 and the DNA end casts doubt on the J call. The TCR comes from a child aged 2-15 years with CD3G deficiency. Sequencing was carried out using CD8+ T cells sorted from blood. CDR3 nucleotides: TGTGCCAGCAGGTCTGTCCCCCTGGACGAGCAGTACTTC. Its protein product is CASRSVPLDEQYF.